Listed here is a single T cell receptor (beta chain). Its antigen remains unknown. These data come from a study of shared clonotypes between healthy human individuals. General study points: Against clonotypes common to all four donors, non-shared ones had lower generation probabilities.

The data were produced by immunoSEQ multiplex PCR, yet TCRdb's version contains in-frame clones alone and is incomplete. The repertoire consists of about 2 million clones, with roughly 96% occurring once and the leading ten covering more than 0.1%. There are 12 residues in the CDR3. Germline CDR1 GTSNPN, CDR2 SVGIG (reference sequence). Trimming took off 7 bases at V and 8 bases at J, with 17 bases between the two ends. J is TRBJ1-2 and V is TRBV30; possibly TRBD1 for D (6 bases). The source of this sequence is a man between 18 and 35 years old in good health. The sample was naive CD4+ T cells sorted from blood. Subset given: CD45RA+ positively selected. The CDR3 nucleotides read TGTGCCTTCCGGACAGAGGGGAAAGGCTACACCTTC. Amino acids: CAFRTEGKGYTF. Filled out from reference TRBV30 and TRBJ1-2, the complete variable domain reads SQTIHQWPATLVQPVGSPLSLECTVEGTSNPNLYWYRQAAGRGLQLLFYSVGIGQISSEVPQNLSASRPQDRQFILSSKKLLLSDSGFYLCAFRTEGKGYTFGSGTRLTVV.